These 16 T cell receptor beta chains originate from one sample sequenced in a study of spatial heterogeneity in lung cancer. Their recognized antigens are unknown. Indicated time point: sample taken at primary tumor resection. The study, taken as a whole, reports: Counts that tracked tumor mutation counts were those of expanded intratumoral alpha and beta TCRs.

TCRdb reanalysed the 5' RACE reads using MiXCR and keeps one entry per CDR3 protein. The sample lists roughly 3,000 distinct CDR3 sequences, under 6.5% occurring once. Sequencing used lung tumor tissue, obtained at surgery. The source is a male donor with early-stage non-small cell lung cancer.

This clonotype counts as medium-sized. This beta chain is a stray sequence in a library constructed for alpha chains; its clone size is not meaningful. The gene calls are TRBV5-1 and TRBJ1-1, with D unresolved. Trimming took 4 bases from V and 6 from J, leaving 13 bases between them. This CDR3 has 13 residues. Germline CDR1 SGHRS, CDR2 YFSETQ. In nucleotides, the CDR3 is TGCGCCAGCAGCAAGACCGGGATGGCTGAAGCTTTCTTT. This encodes CASSKTGMAEAFF.

This clonotype was picked up many times. This beta chain was picked up by a library intended for alpha chains and is off target, so its count carries little meaning. The chain is built from TRBV18 and TRBJ1-1; D is possibly TRBD1 (6 bases). Germline V gene lookup returns CDR1 KGHSH and CDR2 LQKENI. Trimming shortened V by 0 bases and J by 5 bases, and 10 bases separated the two germline ends. The CDR3 totals 14 residues. CDR3 in DNA: TGTGCCAGCTCACCACCTCAGGGGCTAACTGAAGCTTTCTTT. Translation gives CASSPPQGLTEAFF.

This clonotype ranks as medium-sized. This beta chain was picked up by a library intended for alpha chains and is off target, so its count carries little meaning. The chain is built from TRBV12-3 or TRBV12-4 and TRBJ1-6; 7 nucleotides agree with TRBD1. The CDR3 contains 15 residues. With V trimmed by 4 bases and J by 6 bases, 6 bases remained unmatched. CDR3 sequence (DNA): TGTGCCAGCAGTTCCGCCGGGACAGCTAATTCACCCCTCCACTTT. Translation: CASSSAGTANSPLHF.

This clonotype is labeled as medium-sized. Found in a library prepared for alpha chains, this beta chain is an off-target read, and its abundance has little meaning. V and J are TRBV28 and TRBJ2-1; tentatively, D is TRBD2 (7 bases). Trimming removed 2 bases at V and 6 bases at J, with 8 bases between. This CDR3 spans 13 amino acids. Looked up from germline, CDR1 is MDHEN and CDR2 is SYDVKM. In DNA, the CDR3 is TGTGCCAGCAGTTTAGGGGGGGCCAATGAGCAGTTCTTC. It specifies CASSLGGANEQFF.

This clonotype is termed medium-sized. This beta chain is a stray read from a library made for alpha chains; its abundance is not meaningful. The gene calls are TRBV20-1 and TRBJ2-3, with 9 nucleotides matching TRBD2. This CDR3 region has 16 residues. Per the germline V gene, CDR1 is DFQATT and CDR2 is SNEGSKA (reference sequence). After removal of 0 bases from V and 4 bases from J, the junction contained 8 bases not matched to a gene. The CDR3 DNA reads TGCAGTGCTAGAGAGACTAGCGGAGGCACGGCAGATACGCAGTATTTT. Residues: CSARETSGGTADTQYF.

This clonotype is medium-sized in the sample. This beta chain appears as a stray read in a library generated for alpha chains; its size is not informative. V usage is TRBV6-2 or TRBV6-3 and J usage is TRBJ2-3, with 9 bases that match TRBD1. Germline V gives CDR1 MNHEY, CDR2 SVGEGT. The CDR3 is 19 amino acids. V dropped 3 bases and J dropped 1; count of bases not matched to a gene: 14. The CDR3 sequence is CASSYAPKMTGGGTDTQYF. The DNA of the CDR3 is TGTGCCAGCAGTTATGCCCCCAAGATGACAGGGGGAGGCACAGATACGCAGTATTTT.

This clonotype is classed as medium-sized (0.01 to 0.1%). Within a library made for alpha chains, this beta chain is off target, and its count is uninformative. The CDR3 coding sequence is TGTGCCAGCAGTTTAGGGTCGGGTCTTAGGTACGAGCAGTACTTC. This encodes CASSLGSGLRYEQYF. The gene calls are TRBV12-3 or TRBV12-4 and TRBJ2-7, with D hard to call. Trimming removed 1 base from V and 4 bases from J, with 14 bases in between. The CDR3 loop spans 15 amino acids.

In its sample, this clonotype ranks as medium-sized. For a library built for alpha chains, this beta chain is a stray read; little rests on its size. J is TRBJ1-2 and V is TRBV7-2; 8 bases align to TRBD1. The trim removed 3 bases at V and 7 bases at J, leaving 4 bases unmatched. Per the germline V gene, CDR1 is SGHTA and CDR2 is FQGNSA. This CDR3 has 13 amino acids. The CDR3 DNA reads TGTGCCAGCAGCTTCCGGGACAGGTCTGGCTACACCTTC. It encodes CASSFRDRSGYTF.

By sample share, this clonotype is medium-sized (0.01 to 0.1%). Since the library was made to target alpha chains, this beta chain is a stray read and its abundance is not meaningful. The gene calls are TRBV12-3 or TRBV12-4 and TRBJ2-6; unclear D gene. This CDR3 is 16 amino acids long. The ends were cut back, 0 bases at V and 3 bases at J, with 9 bases in the middle. The CDR3 reads CASSLAPVIGANVLTF. CDR3 coding DNA: TGTGCCAGCAGTTTAGCCCCCGTTATTGGGGCCAACGTCCTGACTTTC.

By proportion, this clonotype is medium-sized. This beta chain is a stray sequence in a library constructed for alpha chains; its clone size is not meaningful. The V call is TRBV14, the J call TRBJ1-1; D is uncertain. Germline CDR1 and CDR2: SGHDN and FVKESK. Trimming left V 0 bases short and J 10 bases short, with 9 bases between. The CDR3 has 12 amino acids. The CDR3 is CASSQDAFLAFF. DNA for the CDR3: TGTGCCAGCAGCCAAGATGCTTTCTTAGCTTTCTTT.

This clonotype is termed medium-sized. Little can be read into the size of this beta chain, an off-target read in a library designed for alpha chains. This chain uses TRBV3-1 with TRBJ2-1; perhaps TRBD2 as D (6 bases). The V gene's germline CDR1 is LGHDT and CDR2 YNNKEL (reference sequence). The CDR3 is 15 residues long. V lost 3 bases to trimming and J lost 6 bases, with 15 bases between them. CDR3 DNA sequence: TGTGCCAGCAGCCAGAGGCAGCGGGTGGCCAATGAGCAGTTCTTC. Protein sequence: CASSQRQRVANEQFF.

This clonotype is judged medium-sized. This beta chain represents an off-target read in a library built for alpha chains; its size is of limited meaning. V usage is TRBV28 and J usage is TRBJ2-7, with D perhaps matching TRBD2 (5 bases). The ends were cut back, 10 bases at V and 2 bases at J, with 12 bases in the middle. The CDR3 runs to 12 residues. The V gene's germline CDR1 is MDHEN and CDR2 SYDVKM. The CDR3 region has the DNA TGTGCCATCGGACGGGGTACCTACGAGCAGTACTTC. It translates to CAIGRGTYEQYF.

Turning to this clonotype: A much larger clone differs by one base, so this may be a read error. The library was built for alpha chains, so this beta chain is an off-target read and its size means little. This sequence joins TRBV18 and TRBJ2-2; TRBD1 is a possible D gene (6 bases). V was shortened by 5 bases and J by 0 bases, with 13 bases between the two germline ends. The CDR3 sequence is 16 residues long. The germline gives CDR1 KGHSH, CDR2 LQKENI. The CDR3 protein is CASSSDRIANTGELFF. The CDR3 DNA follows: TGTGCCAGCTCATCAGACAGGATCGCGAACACCGGGGAGCTGTTTTTT.

This clonotype rates as medium-sized (0.01 to 0.1%). A library made for alpha chains picked up this beta chain off target, so its size means little. The J gene is TRBJ1-2, the V gene TRBV7-9, with TRBD1 matching 7 bases. The CDR3 is 15 residues long. V trimming: 5 bases; J trimming: 7 bases; junction bases outside the gene matches: 13. Germline CDR1 reads SEHNR; CDR2 reads FQNEAQ (reference sequence). This CDR3 reads CASSGSTGQLFGYTF. The CDR3 nucleotides are TGTGCCAGCAGCGGGTCGACAGGGCAACTTTTTGGCTACACCTTC. The variable domain in full, completed from reference TRBV7-9 and TRBJ1-2, reads DTGVSQNPRHKITKRGQNVTFRCDPISEHNRLYWYRQTLGQGPEFLTYFQNEAQLEKSRLLSDRFSAERPKGSFSTLEIQRTEQGDSAMYLCASSGSTGQLFGYTFGSGTRLTVV.

By share, this clonotype counts as medium-sized. Since the library was made to target alpha chains, this beta chain is a stray read and its abundance is not meaningful. The chain employs TRBV27 and TRBJ2-6; the D is unclear. V shed 3 bases and J shed 4 bases, with 4 bases lying between them. The CDR3 spans 13 residues. Germline values: CDR1 MNHEY, CDR2 SMNVEV (reference sequence). The CDR3 nucleotides read TGTGCCAGCAGTTTGGCCGGGGCCAACGTCCTGACTTTC. Its protein product is CASSLAGANVLTF.

This clonotype was counted many times. This beta chain represents an off-target read in a library built for alpha chains; its size is of limited meaning. The chain links TRBV3-1 to TRBJ2-7, with D maybe TRBD2 (7 bases). With 4 bases removed from V and 4 bases from J, the gap between germline ends came to 17 bases. Germline CDR1 LGHDT, CDR2 YNNKEL (reference sequence). This CDR3 comprises 15 residues. The CDR3 DNA sequence: TGTGCCAGCAGCCCCACGGCGGGGGCAAGGTACGAGCAGTACTTC. Translation: CASSPTAGARYEQYF.